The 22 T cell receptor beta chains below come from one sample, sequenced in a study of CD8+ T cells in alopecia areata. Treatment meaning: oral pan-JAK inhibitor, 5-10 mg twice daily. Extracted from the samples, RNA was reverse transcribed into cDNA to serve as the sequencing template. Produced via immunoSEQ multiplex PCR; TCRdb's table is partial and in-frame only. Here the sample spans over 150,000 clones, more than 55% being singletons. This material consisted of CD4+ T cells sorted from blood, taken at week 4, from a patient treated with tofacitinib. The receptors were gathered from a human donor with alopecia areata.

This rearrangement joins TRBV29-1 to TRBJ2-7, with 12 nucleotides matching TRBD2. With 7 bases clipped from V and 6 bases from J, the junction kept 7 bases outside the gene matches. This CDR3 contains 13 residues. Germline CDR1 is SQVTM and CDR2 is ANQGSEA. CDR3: CSAVRLAGAEQYF. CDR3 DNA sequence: TGCAGCGCCGTTCGACTAGCGGGAGCCGAGCAGTACTTC.

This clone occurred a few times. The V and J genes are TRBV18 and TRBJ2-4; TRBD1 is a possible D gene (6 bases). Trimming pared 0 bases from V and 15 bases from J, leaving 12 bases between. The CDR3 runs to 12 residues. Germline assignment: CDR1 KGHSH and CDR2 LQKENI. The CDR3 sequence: CASSPPQGRRYF. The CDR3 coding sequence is TGTGCCAGCTCACCACCTCAGGGGCGGAGGTACTTC. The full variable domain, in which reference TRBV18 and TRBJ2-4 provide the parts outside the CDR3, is NAGVMQNPRHLVRRRGQEARLRCSPMKGHSHVYWYRQLPEEGLKFMVYLQKENIIDESGMPKERFSAEFPKEGPSILRIQQVVRGDSAAYFCASSPPQGRRYFGAGTRLSVL.

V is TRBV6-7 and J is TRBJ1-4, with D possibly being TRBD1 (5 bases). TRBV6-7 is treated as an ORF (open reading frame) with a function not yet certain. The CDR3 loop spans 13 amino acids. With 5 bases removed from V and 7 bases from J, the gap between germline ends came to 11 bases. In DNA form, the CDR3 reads TGTGCCAGCAGTAACGACAGAAGTGAAAAACTGTTTTTT. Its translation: CASSNDRSEKLFF.

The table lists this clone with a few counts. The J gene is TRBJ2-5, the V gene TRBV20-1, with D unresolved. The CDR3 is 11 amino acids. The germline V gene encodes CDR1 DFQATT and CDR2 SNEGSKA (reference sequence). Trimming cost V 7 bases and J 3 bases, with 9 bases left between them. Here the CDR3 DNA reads TGCAGTGTTACCCTCGAAGAGACCCAGTACTTC. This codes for CSVTLEETQYF.

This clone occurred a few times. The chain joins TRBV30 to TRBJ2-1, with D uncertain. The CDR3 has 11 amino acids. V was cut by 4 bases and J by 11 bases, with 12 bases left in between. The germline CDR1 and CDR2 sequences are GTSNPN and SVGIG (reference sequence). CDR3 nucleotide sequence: TGTGCCTGGACGGATTACGGAAAGCAGTTCTTC. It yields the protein CAWTDYGKQFF.

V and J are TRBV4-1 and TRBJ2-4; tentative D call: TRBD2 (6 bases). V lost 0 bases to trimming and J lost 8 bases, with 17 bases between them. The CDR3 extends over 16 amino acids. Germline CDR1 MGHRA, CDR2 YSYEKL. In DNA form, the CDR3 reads TGCGCCAGCAGCCAAGATAGCGGCCAGTGGACGGACATTCAGTACTTC. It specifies CASSQDSGQWTDIQYF.

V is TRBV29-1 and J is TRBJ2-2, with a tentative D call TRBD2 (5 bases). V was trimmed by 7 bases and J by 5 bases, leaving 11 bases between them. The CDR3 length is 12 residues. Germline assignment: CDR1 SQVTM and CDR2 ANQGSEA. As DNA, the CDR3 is TGCAGCGCCCTTCCGGGGACCGGGGAGCTGTTTTTT. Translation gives CSALPGTGELFF.

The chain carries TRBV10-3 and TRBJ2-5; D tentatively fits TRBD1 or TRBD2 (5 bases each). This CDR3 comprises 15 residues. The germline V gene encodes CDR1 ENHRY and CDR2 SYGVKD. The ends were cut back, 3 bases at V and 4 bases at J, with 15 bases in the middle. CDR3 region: CAISDGAREGETQYF. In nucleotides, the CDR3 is TGTGCCATCAGTGACGGGGCCAGGGAAGGAGAGACCCAGTACTTC.

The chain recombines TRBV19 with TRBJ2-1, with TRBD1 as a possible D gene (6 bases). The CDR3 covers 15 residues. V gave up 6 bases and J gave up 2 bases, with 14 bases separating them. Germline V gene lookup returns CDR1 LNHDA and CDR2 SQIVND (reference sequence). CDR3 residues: CASRRTVGPYNEQFF. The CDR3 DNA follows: TGTGCCAGTAGGAGGACAGTCGGGCCCTACAATGAGCAGTTCTTC.

The CDR3 is CATEGLVSNEQFF. CDR3 DNA sequence: TGTGCCACAGAAGGACTTGTTAGCAATGAGCAGTTCTTC. The J gene is TRBJ2-1, the V gene TRBV6-5; weak D call: TRBD2 (5 bases). V lost 10 bases and J lost 6, with 16 bases in between. CDR1 is MNHEY, CDR2 SVGAGI, per germline. This CDR3 comprises 13 residues.

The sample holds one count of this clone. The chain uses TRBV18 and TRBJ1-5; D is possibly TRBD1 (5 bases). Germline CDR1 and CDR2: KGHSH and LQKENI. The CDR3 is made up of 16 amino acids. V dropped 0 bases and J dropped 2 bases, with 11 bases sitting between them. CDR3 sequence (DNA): TGTGCCAGCTCACCACCAGGGCAGGGAGGCAATCAGCCCCAGCATTTT. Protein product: CASSPPGQGGNQPQHF. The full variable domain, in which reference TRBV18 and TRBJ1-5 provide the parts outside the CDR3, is NAGVMQNPRHLVRRRGQEARLRCSPMKGHSHVYWYRQLPEEGLKFMVYLQKENIIDESGMPKERFSAEFPKEGPSILRIQQVVRGDSAAYFCASSPPGQGGNQPQHFGDGTRLSIL.

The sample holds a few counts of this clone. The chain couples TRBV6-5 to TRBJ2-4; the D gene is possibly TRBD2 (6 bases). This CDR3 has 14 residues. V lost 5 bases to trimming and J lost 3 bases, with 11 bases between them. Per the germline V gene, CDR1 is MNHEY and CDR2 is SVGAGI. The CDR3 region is CASSRGRGKNIQYF. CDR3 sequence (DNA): TGTGCCAGCAGTCGGGGGAGAGGCAAAAACATTCAGTACTTC.

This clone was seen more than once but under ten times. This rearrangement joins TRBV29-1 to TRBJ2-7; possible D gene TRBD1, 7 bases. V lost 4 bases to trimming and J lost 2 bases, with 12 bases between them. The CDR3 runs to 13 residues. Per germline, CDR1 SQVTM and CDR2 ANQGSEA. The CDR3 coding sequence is TGCAGCGTTGGGCGGGACAGTCCCTACGAGCAGTACTTC. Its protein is CSVGRDSPYEQYF.

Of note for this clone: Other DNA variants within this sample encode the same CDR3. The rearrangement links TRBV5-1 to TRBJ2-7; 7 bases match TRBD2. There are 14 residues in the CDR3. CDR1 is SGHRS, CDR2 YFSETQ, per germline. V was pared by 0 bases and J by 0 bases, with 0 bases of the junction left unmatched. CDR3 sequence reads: CASSLAGGSYEQYF. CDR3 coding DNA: TGCGCCAGCAGCTTGGCGGGGGGCTCCTACGAGCAGTACTTC.

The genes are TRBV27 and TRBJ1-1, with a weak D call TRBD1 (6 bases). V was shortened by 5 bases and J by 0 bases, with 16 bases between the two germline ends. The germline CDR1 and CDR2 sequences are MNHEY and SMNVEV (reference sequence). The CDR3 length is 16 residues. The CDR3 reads CASSPDRLQMNTEAFF. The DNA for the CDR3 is TGTGCCAGCAGTCCCGACAGGCTCCAAATGAACACTGAAGCTTTCTTT.

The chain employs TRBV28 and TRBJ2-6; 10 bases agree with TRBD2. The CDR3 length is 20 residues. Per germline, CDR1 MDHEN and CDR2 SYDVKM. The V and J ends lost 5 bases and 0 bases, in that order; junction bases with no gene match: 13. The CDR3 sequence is CASSPPLRLAGLSGANVLTF. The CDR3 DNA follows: TGTGCCAGCAGTCCCCCATTACGACTAGCGGGCCTCTCTGGGGCCAACGTCCTGACTTTC.

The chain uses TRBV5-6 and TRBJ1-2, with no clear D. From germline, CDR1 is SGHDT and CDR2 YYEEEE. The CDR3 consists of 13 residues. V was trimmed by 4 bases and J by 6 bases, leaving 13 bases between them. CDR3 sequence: CASSLVAGNGYTF. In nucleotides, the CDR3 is TGTGCCAGCAGCCTGGTGGCGGGGAATGGCTACACCTTC. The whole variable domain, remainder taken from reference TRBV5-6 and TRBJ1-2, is DAGVTQSPTHLIKTRGQQVTLRCSPKSGHDTVSWYQQALGQGPQFIFQYYEEEERQRGNFPDRFSGHQFPNYSSELNVNALLLGDSALYLCASSLVAGNGYTFGSGTRLTVV.

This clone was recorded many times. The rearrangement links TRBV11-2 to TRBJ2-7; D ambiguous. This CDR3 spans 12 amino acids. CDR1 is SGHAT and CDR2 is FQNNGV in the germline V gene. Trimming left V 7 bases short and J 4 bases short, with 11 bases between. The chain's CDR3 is CASTFTDYEQYF. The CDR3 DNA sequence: TGTGCCAGCACCTTTACGGATTACGAGCAGTACTTC.

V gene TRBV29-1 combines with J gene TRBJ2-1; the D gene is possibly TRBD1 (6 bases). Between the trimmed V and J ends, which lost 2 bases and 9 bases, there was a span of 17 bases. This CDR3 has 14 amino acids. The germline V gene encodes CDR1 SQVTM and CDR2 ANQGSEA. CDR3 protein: CSVELAGVWGEQFF. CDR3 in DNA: TGCAGCGTTGAATTGGCAGGGGTATGGGGTGAGCAGTTCTTC.

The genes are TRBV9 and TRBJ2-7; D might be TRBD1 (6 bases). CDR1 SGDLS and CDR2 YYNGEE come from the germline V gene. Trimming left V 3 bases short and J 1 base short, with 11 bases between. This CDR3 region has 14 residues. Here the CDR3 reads CASSGPTGSYEQYF. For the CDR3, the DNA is TGTGCCAGCAGCGGACCTACAGGGTCCTACGAGCAGTACTTC.

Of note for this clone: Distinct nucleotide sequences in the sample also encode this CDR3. CDR3 nucleotide sequence: TGCGCCAGCAGCCTTGGGCAGATGAACACTGAAGCTTTCTTT. Translation gives CASSLGQMNTEAFF. The rearrangement uses TRBV5-1 and TRBJ1-1; D is unclear. V dropped 4 bases and J dropped 0 bases, with 10 bases sitting between them. Germline V gene data show CDR1 as SGHRS and CDR2 as YFSETQ. This CDR3 is built from 14 residues.

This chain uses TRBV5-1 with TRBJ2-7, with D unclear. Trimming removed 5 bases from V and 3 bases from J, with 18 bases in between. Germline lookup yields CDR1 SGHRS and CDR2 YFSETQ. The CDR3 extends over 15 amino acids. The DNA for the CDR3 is TGCGCCAGCAGTCCCGACCCTTCTCGTCTCTACGAGCAGTACTTC. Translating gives CASSPDPSRLYEQYF. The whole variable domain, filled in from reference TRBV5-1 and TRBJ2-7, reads KAGVTQTPRYLIKTRGQQVTLSCSPISGHRSVSWYQQTPGQGLQFLFEYFSETQRNKGNFPGRFSGRQFSNSRSEMNVSTLELGDSALYLCASSPDPSRLYEQYFGPGTRLTVT.